This TCR beta chain emerged from a study of OX40 agonist ivuxolimab in advanced cancers. Study summary: A history of anti-PD-1, anti-PD-L1 or anti-CTLA-4 therapy was acceptable, and about 40% had some.

Worth noting for this clone: Sequence at one end of the junction differs from germline and may be a read error.

The table came from immunoSEQ multiplex PCR; TCRdb's copy has only in-frame clones and leaves some out. The repertoire includes about 82,000 clones, around 85% of them detected once, and 2% to 3% sits in the top ten. The length of the CDR3 is 14 residues. Germline-derived CDR1 and CDR2 are SGHTA and FQGNSA. The chain combines TRBV7-2 with TRBJ2-5; 7 nucleotides align to TRBD1. The receptor comes from an adult with an advanced solid tumor such as melanoma, head and neck, liver or kidney cancer. Sequenced material: CD4+ or CD8+ T cells sorted from blood, taken in a trial of the OX40 agonist ivuxolimab. The CDR3 nucleotides are TGTGCCAGCAGCCCCGAGACAGGGCAAGTGACCCAGTACTTC. It yields the protein CASSPETGQVTQYF. The full variable domain, its missing parts supplied by reference TRBV7-2 and TRBJ2-5, is GAGVSQSPSNKVTEKGKDVELRCDPISGHTALYWYRQSLGQGLEFLIYFQGNSAPDKSGLPSDRFSAERTGGSVSTLTIQRTQQEDSAVYLCASSPETGQVTQYFGPGTRLLVL.